This T cell receptor beta chain was found in a study of blood T cell repertoires in COVID-19 (dated by TCRdb to the early 2020s). As for the study more broadly: The collaborator samples originated in the United States, Italy and Spain and spanned the acute and convalescent phases of COVID-19. The prospective study material was composed of cDNA or gDNA derived from T cells, B-cell-depleted T cells, or PBMCs. Deeply sampled blood TCRbeta repertoires from subjects exposed to, actively infected with, or recovered from COVID-19 were included in the dataset. The repertoires were released in a freely available public database meant as a resource for research on the immune response to SARS-CoV-2. The samples were drawn from the first 160 participants of the ongoing ImmuneRACE study and from over 950 subjects provided by 6 global collaborators. Sample metadata almost always included a de-identified subject ID, COVID-19 status, age in years and sex. Where available, HLA class I and class II types were obtained from metadata supplied by the sample provider rather than from assay-based typing. What the work shows at the level of the full study, not this receptor alone: Clinical and demographic metadata were provided uncurated, with the amount varying by source and participant.

Per the germline V gene, MNHEY is the CDR1 and SVGAGI is the CDR2. Counted from cysteine to phenylalanine, this CDR3 has 15 amino acids. Only CDR3 DNA is held: 45 bases, read in frame from base 1. Relative to germline, V is missing 0 bases and J is missing 8 bases, with 8 bases of the junction outside any gene match. The immunoSEQ Assay, a bias-controlled multiplex PCR, was used to amplify TCRbeta CDR3 regions from genomic DNA. The paper's data handling went like this. Within the assay, amplification of reference gene primers was used to estimate how many nucleated cells each sample contained. To quantify the absolute abundance of each unique TCRbeta CDR3 rearrangement, sequence reads were collapsed and filtered. For each sample, productive Simpson clonality was calculated as the square root of Simpson's diversity index over productive rearrangements. This is the immuneACCESS table as TCRdb keeps it, with only in-frame sequences that have V and J called. A part of the clones is gone; compared with another copy, unresolved V genes explain less than half, and the rest is unexplained. Clone size and the V and J calls come from that table; the DNA yielded D and trimming. The sample table lists some 90,000 clones, 89% of them with a count of one. The ten largest clones represent more than 4.5% of the sample.

On this clone: Its target antigen remains unknown. Qualities for individual bases were not recorded, and no much larger clone is one base off.

Collaborating institutions collected whole blood in K2EDTA tubes following their own protocols. For TCRbeta analysis, collaborator samples were shipped as frozen whole blood, as isolated PBMCs, or as DNA extracted from either sample type. The chain couples TRBV6-5 to TRBJ1-2, and 8 junctional nucleotides match TRBD1. The clonotype was recovered from an elderly woman with active COVID-19. Sequenced sample: peripheral blood. The DNA reads TGTGCCAGCAGTTACTCGAGTCAGGGGGCGGGAGGCTACACCTTC. Translated, it gives CASSYSSQGAGGYTF.